The 20 T cell receptor beta chains in this list originate from one sample, sequenced in a study of siplizumab effects on memory and regulatory T cells. TCRdb's copy holds only in-frame clones and misses some; the assay was immunoSEQ multiplex PCR. The repertoire consists of over 80,000 clones, with roughly 90% occurring once and the leading ten covering under 2%. Sample: Tregs sorted from blood. The source is a human donor in good health.

Only one count was recorded for this clone. This chain joins TRBV11-2 and TRBJ2-3; D not certain. Germline CDR1 SGHAT, CDR2 FQNNGV. Trimming pared 0 bases from V and 0 bases from J, leaving 7 bases between. CDR3 length: 15 amino acids. The CDR3 sequence: CASSLDLASTDTQYF. The CDR3 coding sequence is TGTGCCAGCAGCTTAGATCTGGCTAGCACAGATACGCAGTATTTT.

The genes are TRBV5-1 and TRBJ2-1; 16 bases agree with TRBD2. Germline CDR1 SGHRS, CDR2 YFSETQ. Trimming cost V 0 bases and J 10 bases; bases outside gene matches: 13. The CDR3 has 19 residues. The CDR3 here is CASSLEVVGLAGGPDEQFF. CDR3 coding DNA: TGCGCCAGCAGCTTGGAGGTCGTGGGACTAGCGGGGGGGCCAGACGAGCAGTTCTTC.

This clone was counted a single time. This rearrangement joins TRBV12-5 to TRBJ2-7; 9 bases line up with TRBD1. V was clipped by 1 base and J by 4 bases; unmatched bases: 14. The CDR3 runs 18 residues. In germline, CDR1 is LGHNT, CDR2 FRNRAP. The CDR3 nucleotides are TGTGCTAGTGGTTTGGCCACCATCACAGGGACAGGGATATACGAGCAGTACTTC. Translating gives CASGLATITGTGIYEQYF.

V and J are TRBV4-1 and TRBJ2-6; D not certain. Germline CDR1 and CDR2: MGHRA and YSYEKL. The CDR3 spans 18 residues. V was shortened by 0 bases and J by 0 bases, with 12 bases between the two germline ends. The CDR3 region is CASSQDLSGGSGANVLTF. Here the CDR3 DNA reads TGCGCCAGCAGCCAAGATCTATCGGGCGGCTCTGGGGCCAACGTCCTGACTTTC.

The chain carries TRBV19 and TRBJ1-2, with TRBD1 identical over 7 bases. From germline, CDR1 is LNHDA and CDR2 SQIVND (reference sequence). Trimming removed 6 bases from V and 8 bases from J; junction bases left unmatched: 9. The CDR3 is 13 residues long. The CDR3 here is CASSPGQARGYTF. In DNA form, the CDR3 reads TGTGCCAGTAGCCCAGGACAGGCTCGCGGCTACACCTTC. The variable domain in full, completed from reference TRBV19 and TRBJ1-2, reads DGGITQSPKYLFRKEGQNVTLSCEQNLNHDAMYWYRQDPGQGLRLIYYSQIVNDFQKGDIAEGYSVSREKKESFPLTVTSAQKNPTAFYLCASSPGQARGYTFGSGTRLTVV.

The chain recombines TRBV19 with TRBJ2-7; 7 bases map to TRBD2. The CDR3 has 13 amino acids. Germline-derived CDR1 and CDR2 are LNHDA and SQIVND (reference sequence). V shed 5 bases, J shed 6 bases, and the junction held 7 bases outside the gene matches. CDR3 region: CASSSQSGGEQYF. In nucleotides, the CDR3 is TGTGCCAGTAGTTCCCAGTCGGGAGGCGAGCAGTACTTC. The entire variable domain, with the rest obtained from reference TRBV19 and TRBJ2-7, is as follows: DGGITQSPKYLFRKEGQNVTLSCEQNLNHDAMYWYRQDPGQGLRLIYYSQIVNDFQKGDIAEGYSVSREKKESFPLTVTSAQKNPTAFYLCASSSQSGGEQYFGPGTRLTVT.

This chain connects TRBV19 to TRBJ1-6; 10 bases match TRBD1. CDR3 length: 18 residues. The germline gives CDR1 LNHDA, CDR2 SQIVND (reference sequence). J was trimmed by 7 bases and V by 4 bases; bases with no gene match: 13. The CDR3 DNA sequence: TGTGCCAGTAGTACCTACTCCGGGACAGGGGTCTCGAATTCACCCCTCCACTTT. Translating it yields CASSTYSGTGVSNSPLHF.

This clone showed up just a few times. CDR3 sequence reads: CASSLSGSGYTF. CDR3 bases: TGCGCCAGCAGCTTGTCTGGGAGCGGCTACACCTTC. The genes are TRBV5-1 and TRBJ1-2, with D unresolved. Germline values: CDR1 SGHRS, CDR2 YFSETQ. V was shortened by 1 base and J by 8 bases, with 9 bases between the two germline ends. The CDR3 runs to 12 residues.

V gene TRBV19 combines with J gene TRBJ2-2; TRBD1 matches 7 bases. With 6 bases clipped from V and 5 bases from J, the junction kept 3 bases outside the gene matches. Germline-derived CDR1 and CDR2 are LNHDA and SQIVND (reference sequence). This CDR3 comprises 13 residues. In DNA form, the CDR3 reads TGTGCCAGTAGCTTACAGGGGACCGGGGAGCTGTTTTTT. It codes for CASSLQGTGELFF.

This clone was recorded once. The chain has TRBV19 and TRBJ2-7; D is possibly TRBD1 or TRBD2 (5 bases each). CDR3 length: 16 amino acids. CDR1 is LNHDA and CDR2 is SQIVND in the germline V gene (reference sequence). V lost 5 bases and J 6 bases, leaving 23 bases between the germline ends. CDR3 DNA: TGTGCCAGTAGTCCCCTGGCTTGGACGGCTGGGGGCGAGCAGTACTTC. It is translated as CASSPLAWTAGGEQYF.

This clone came up once. One end of the junction fails to match germline, which may point to a read error. The genes are TRBV9 and TRBJ1-2; D not resolved. From germline, CDR1 is SGDLS and CDR2 YYNGEE. The CDR3 loop spans 11 amino acids. CDR3 region: CASSLGGQTNF. The CDR3, as DNA: TGTGCCAGCAGCTTAGGAGGGCAGACGAACTTC.

The chain recombines TRBV27 with TRBJ1-5; maybe TRBD1 (5 bases). In germline, CDR1 is MNHEY, CDR2 SMNVEV (reference sequence). The V gene lost 4 bases and the J gene lost 4 bases, with 23 bases spanning the gap. The length of the CDR3 is 18 residues. The CDR3 here is CASSSSLRWGGVNQPQHF. CDR3 nucleotide sequence: TGTGCCAGCAGTTCTTCCCTTAGATGGGGGGGAGTTAATCAGCCCCAGCATTTT.

The chain has TRBV28 and TRBJ1-3; TRBD1 might be the D (6 bases). The CDR3 runs 14 residues. The ends were cut back, 8 bases at V and 2 bases at J, with 13 bases in the middle. From germline, CDR1 is MDHEN and CDR2 SYDVKM. The CDR3 bases are TGTGCCAGCGGCTCAGGGGCCACTGGAAACACCATATATTTT. Residues: CASGSGATGNTIYF.

This chain links TRBV19 with TRBJ1-2, with a tentative D call TRBD1 (5 bases). The CDR3 spans 14 residues. Germline V lookup: CDR1 LNHDA, CDR2 SQIVND (reference sequence). Trimming took off 4 bases at V and 1 base at J, with 10 bases between the two ends. The CDR3 DNA sequence: TGTGCCAGTAGTAGGGACGGTTATAACTATGGCTACACCTTC. Its translation: CASSRDGYNYGYTF.

This clone was recorded only once. This chain uses TRBV30 with TRBJ2-1; TRBD2 matches at 8 bases. Losses at the gene ends were 0 bases for V and 6 bases for J; bases not matched to a gene: 7. This CDR3 region has 15 residues. Germline V gene sequence: CDR1 GTSNPN, CDR2 SVGIG (reference sequence). In DNA form, the CDR3 reads TGTGCCTGGAGTGTCCGAGGGACTAGGGCCAATGAGCAGTTCTTC. It translates to CAWSVRGTRANEQFF. Complete variable domain (other parts from reference TRBV30 and TRBJ2-1): SQTIHQWPATLVQPVGSPLSLECTVEGTSNPNLYWYRQAAGRGLQLLFYSVGIGQISSEVPQNLSASRPQDRQFILSSKKLLLSDSGFYLCAWSVRGTRANEQFFGPGTRLTVL.

The chain combines TRBV10-3 with TRBJ2-3, with 8 bases matching TRBD2. V dropped 2 bases and J dropped 12; count of bases not matched to a gene: 16. The CDR3 sequence is 16 residues long. The germline CDR1 and CDR2 sequences are ENHRY and SYGVKD. The CDR3, as DNA: TGTGCCATCAGTGAGCCCACCTTCCGGGGGGGTCCAACCCAGTATTTT. It is translated as CAISEPTFRGGPTQYF.

The chain uses TRBV7-2 and TRBJ1-5, with TRBD1 matching 9 bases. There are 15 residues in the CDR3. The V gene end was trimmed by 1 base and the J gene end by 9 bases; junction bases not matched to a gene: 7. Germline V gives CDR1 SGHTA, CDR2 FQGNSA. CDR3 region: CASSLEGQGIVPQHF. The CDR3 DNA reads TGTGCCAGCAGCTTAGAGGGACAGGGCATTGTGCCCCAGCATTTT.

The chain employs TRBV18 and TRBJ2-5; no definite D call. Looked up from germline, CDR1 is KGHSH and CDR2 is LQKENI. This CDR3 is 12 amino acids long. V shed 5 bases and J shed 2 bases, with 6 bases lying between them. DNA for the CDR3: TGTGCCAGCTCAGGGGTTCAAGAGACCCAGTACTTC. Translation gives CASSGVQETQYF.

This chain links TRBV6-5 with TRBJ2-4; TRBD2 is a possible D gene (6 bases). The CDR3 consists of 15 residues. CDR1 is MNHEY, CDR2 SVGAGI, per germline. Trimming cost V 5 bases and J 0 bases, with 11 bases left between them. The CDR3 protein is CASSIGGEAKNIQYF. The CDR3 coding sequence is TGTGCCAGCAGTATCGGAGGGGAAGCCAAAAACATTCAGTACTTC.

CDR3 DNA: TGTGCCAGCAGCCTTCAACCTGTCGGAACTGAAGCTTTCTTT. This codes for CASSLQPVGTEAFF. The chain couples TRBV9 to TRBJ1-1, with D hard to call. Germline CDR1 reads SGDLS; CDR2 reads YYNGEE. V was pared by 4 bases and J by 5 bases, with 15 bases between. The length of the CDR3 is 14 residues.